The 31 T cell receptor beta chains in this list originate from one sample, sequenced in a study of vaccination effects on CD4 cells after COVID-19. What these receptors recognize is not known. Assay: immunoSEQ multiplex PCR; the TCRdb copy retains only in-frame clones and omits some. The sample has about 73,000 clones, around 81% seen once. Antigen-specific CD4+ T cells were first expanded with viral peptide pools by the ViraFEST assay and only then sequenced. Culturing for around eleven days preceded CD4+ T cell isolation. Recipients of the vaccine had no prior SARS-CoV-2 infection and negative nucleocapsid antibodies. The sample here was CD4+ T cells from PBMCs cultured with SARS-CoV-2 spike peptides, taken before COVID-19 vaccination. The receptors shown here come from a human donor who received a COVID-19 vaccine.

This clone was seen a single time. The chain combines TRBV24-1 with TRBJ2-1; TRBD2 is a possible D gene (6 bases). The CDR3 length is 17 residues. Germline CDR1 KGHDR, CDR2 SFDVKD. Trimming shortened V by 4 bases and J by 0 bases, and 15 bases separated the two germline ends. CDR3 region: CATSDAGPSSSYNEQFF. CDR3 coding DNA: TGTGCCACCAGTGACGCGGGACCTTCTAGCTCCTACAATGAGCAGTTCTTC.

The rearrangement uses TRBV6-5 and TRBJ1-6; D gene unclear. The V end lost 8 bases, the J end lost 6 bases, and 17 bases lay between the germline ends. Germline V gene sequence: CDR1 MNHEY, CDR2 SVGAGI. This CDR3 spans 15 amino acids. CDR3 sequence: CASWKGPLINSPLHF. CDR3 bases: TGTGCCAGCTGGAAAGGGCCCCTGATTAATTCACCCCTCCACTTT.

This clone has just a few counts. The V gene is TRBV2, the J gene TRBJ1-2; 7 bases line up with TRBD1. J gave up 1 base and V 0 bases, and 8 bases lay outside the gene matches. This CDR3 comprises 17 residues. Germline CDR1 and CDR2: SNHLY and FYNNEI. The CDR3 spells CASSEAGRGVSNYGYTF. CDR3 in DNA: TGTGCCAGCAGTGAAGCTGGCAGGGGGGTTAGTAACTATGGCTACACCTTC.

V gene TRBV5-8 combines with J gene TRBJ1-1, with D possibly matching TRBD1 (5 bases). Germline CDR1 and CDR2: SGHTS and YDEGEE. The CDR3 sequence is 16 residues long. The ends were cut back, 3 bases at V and 10 bases at J, with 25 bases in the middle. CDR3 DNA: TGTGCCAGCAGCTCGGGGGAGACGAAGGCACCGGCCGGAGCTTTCTTT. It yields the protein CASSSGETKAPAGAFF.

This clone was counted a few times. The chain uses TRBV27 and TRBJ1-1; 10 bases agree with TRBD1. The CDR3 is 17 residues long. CDR1 MNHEY and CDR2 SMNVEV come from the germline V gene (reference sequence). The V segment lost 6 bases and the J segment 0 bases; nucleotides outside the gene matches: 10. The CDR3 loop is CASSKGDRGLLNTEAFF. In nucleotides, the CDR3 is TGTGCCAGCAGCAAAGGGGACAGGGGACTACTGAACACTGAAGCTTTCTTT.

This clone was recorded once. The chain recombines TRBV19 with TRBJ2-7; no clear D. V was clipped by 7 bases and J by 4 bases, with 17 bases between them. From germline, CDR1 is LNHDA and CDR2 SQIVND (reference sequence). The length of the CDR3 is 14 residues. The CDR3: CASTGPLHPYEQYV. The CDR3 bases are TGTGCCAGTACTGGTCCCCTCCACCCTTACGAGCAGTACGTC.

This clone turned up a few times. The chain links TRBV30 to TRBJ1-3; D remains ambiguous. Trimming pared 2 bases from V and 2 bases from J, leaving 7 bases between. The CDR3 is 13 residues long. Looked up from germline, CDR1 is GTSNPN and CDR2 is SVGIG (reference sequence). The CDR3 loop is CAWSRLTGNTIYF. The CDR3 DNA reads as TGTGCCTGGAGTCGACTTACTGGAAACACCATATATTTT.

With regard to this clone: One junction end does not reproduce the germline sequence, and a read error may be involved. The chain has TRBV19 and TRBJ1-5; 9 nucleotides line up with TRBD1. The CDR3 has 16 amino acids. Germline V gives CDR1 LNHDA, CDR2 SQIVND (reference sequence). In DNA, the CDR3 is TGTGCCGGTAGTAGGGGAGGACAGGGGAAACATCAGCCCCAGCATTTT. This encodes CAGSRGGQGKHQPQHF.

This chain links TRBV6-5 with TRBJ1-1, with D hard to call. Per germline, CDR1 MNHEY and CDR2 SVGAGI. The CDR3 sequence is 15 residues long. V lost 8 bases and J lost 0, with 16 bases in between. The CDR3 nucleotides read TGTGCCAGCGTCAAATCCGGGAAAATGAACACTGAAGCTTTCTTT. Translating gives CASVKSGKMNTEAFF.

The J gene is TRBJ1-1, the V gene TRBV6-5; D may be TRBD1 (5 bases). This CDR3 is built from 13 residues. V was clipped by 11 bases and J by 1 base, with 14 bases between them. Per the germline V gene, CDR1 is MNHEY and CDR2 is SVGAGI. CDR3 in DNA: TGTGCCGGTCGAACAGGCACGAACACTGAAGCTTTCTTT. It specifies CAGRTGTNTEAFF.

This clone occurred once. The chain has TRBV18 and TRBJ1-5, with 11 bases lining up with TRBD1. The CDR3 runs 15 residues. Germline lookup yields CDR1 KGHSH and CDR2 LQKENI. Losses at the gene ends were 6 bases for V and 5 bases for J; bases not matched to a gene: 6. The CDR3 nucleotides read TGTGCCAGCTCGCAGGGACAGGGGGGTTATCAGCCCCAGCATTTT. It codes for CASSQGQGGYQPQHF. The whole variable domain, remainder taken from reference TRBV18 and TRBJ1-5, is NAGVMQNPRHLVRRRGQEARLRCSPMKGHSHVYWYRQLPEEGLKFMVYLQKENIIDESGMPKERFSAEFPKEGPSILRIQQVVRGDSAAYFCASSQGQGGYQPQHFGDGTRLSIL.

The chain carries TRBV29-1 and TRBJ2-5, with no clear D. V was pared by 8 bases and J by 0 bases, with 13 bases between. The CDR3 is 13 amino acids. Germline CDR1 SQVTM, CDR2 ANQGSEA. CDR3 DNA: TGCAGCTTAGCAGTAAACCACCAAGAGACCCAGTACTTC. It encodes CSLAVNHQETQYF.

V usage is TRBV29-1 and J usage is TRBJ2-2; TRBD1 agrees at 9 bases. Trimming cost V 6 bases and J 3 bases; bases outside gene matches: 5. The CDR3 contains 14 residues. CDR1 and CDR2 (germline): SQVTM, ANQGSEA. The chain's CDR3 is CSVGTGTDTGELFF. DNA for the CDR3: TGCAGCGTGGGGACAGGGACGGACACCGGGGAGCTGTTTTTT.

This clone has a handful of counts. This chain joins TRBV7-9 and TRBJ2-2; D gene uncertain. Trimming left V 1 base short and J 7 bases short, with 7 bases between. The CDR3 has 13 residues. CDR1 SEHNR and CDR2 FQNEAQ come from the germline V gene (reference sequence). The CDR3, as DNA: TGTGCCAGCAGCTTAGGGGTTTACGGGGAGCTGTTTTTT. It yields the protein CASSLGVYGELFF.

The J gene is TRBJ2-7, the V gene TRBV6-5; D unresolved. CDR3 size: 12 residues. Trimming left V 11 bases short and J 3 bases short, with 14 bases between. In germline, CDR1 is MNHEY, CDR2 SVGAGI. CDR3 in DNA: TGTGCCGCATGGAGCCTCGGCTACGAGCAGTACGTC. Translated, it gives CAAWSLGYEQYV.

The CDR3 region is CATSGGGLETQYF. In DNA form, the CDR3 reads TGTGCCACCAGTGGGGGGGGGCTGGAGACCCAGTACTTC. The chain couples TRBV24-1 to TRBJ2-5, with TRBD2 as a possible D gene (7 bases). The germline V and J ends were trimmed by 5 bases and 5 bases, with 11 bases remaining between them. This CDR3 region has 13 residues. The germline CDR1 and CDR2 sequences are KGHDR and SFDVKD.

The chain couples TRBV21-1 to TRBJ2-7; the table's TRBD2 call for D was not verified on the DNA. TRBV21-1 is a recognized pseudogene. CDR3 length: 16 amino acids. The CDR3 sequence is CASSKGGRAGVYEQYV. The CDR3 DNA follows: TGTGCCAGCAGCAAAGGGGGACGTGCGGGAGTCTACGAGCAGTACGTC.

This chain uses TRBV9 with TRBJ1-2; possibly TRBD1 for D (6 bases). Germline CDR1 is SGDLS and CDR2 is YYNGEE. CDR3 length equals 15 residues. The V end lost 6 bases, the J end lost 0 bases, and 15 bases lay between the germline ends. The chain's CDR3 is CASTPPGASNYGYTF. The CDR3 region has the DNA TGTGCCAGCACGCCCCCAGGGGCTTCTAACTATGGCTACACCTTC.

This clone was detected a few times. The rearrangement uses TRBV24-1 and TRBJ1-2; 8 bases are a match to TRBD1. J lost 4 bases, V lost 3 bases, and 6 bases had no gene match. Germline CDR1 KGHDR, CDR2 SFDVKD. This CDR3 spans 15 amino acids. The CDR3 here is CATSDPTGTGYGYTF. In DNA, the CDR3 is TGTGCCACCAGTGATCCCACCGGGACAGGCTATGGCTACACCTTC.

Points on this clone: This sample includes further DNA sequences coding for the same CDR3. The chain employs TRBV12-3 or TRBV12-4 and TRBJ1-1; the D is unclear. The CDR3 sequence is 12 residues long. Trimming left V 6 bases short and J 3 bases short, with 8 bases between. CDR3 residues: CASSPGYTEAFF. CDR3 sequence (DNA): TGTGCCAGCAGCCCGGGCTACACTGAAGCTTTCTTT.

The count of this clone is one. The chain recombines TRBV5-1 with TRBJ2-2, with D possibly TRBD1 on 5 matching bases. Germline V CDR1 and CDR2: SGHRS, YFSETQ. Trimming removed 4 bases from V and 7 bases from J, with 14 bases in between. This CDR3 spans 14 amino acids. The CDR3 sequence: CASSQTVTSGELFF. CDR3 DNA: TGCGCCAGCAGCCAGACAGTAACAAGCGGGGAGCTGTTTTTT.

The chain links TRBV6-5 to TRBJ2-3, with D hard to call. The CDR3 spans 11 residues. Germline assignment: CDR1 MNHEY and CDR2 SVGAGI. Trimming pared 6 bases from V and 5 bases from J, leaving 6 bases between. In DNA, the CDR3 is TGTGCCAGCAGGTCCCGAGATACGCAGTATTTT. The encoded protein is CASRSRDTQYF.

V and J are TRBV2 and TRBJ2-1; TRBD1 aligns across 8 bases. CDR1 SNHLY and CDR2 FYNNEI come from the germline V gene. This CDR3 is 13 amino acids long. J was trimmed by 7 bases and V by 5 bases; bases with no gene match: 4. The CDR3 sequence is CASSRNRGNEQFF. The CDR3, as DNA: TGTGCCAGCAGTCGAAACAGGGGGAATGAGCAGTTCTTC.

In its sample, this clone was seen once. V gene TRBV10-3 combines with J gene TRBJ2-5; D remains unclear. The CDR3 loop spans 13 amino acids. Trimming shortened V by 4 bases and J by 2 bases, and 8 bases separated the two germline ends. The germline V gene encodes CDR1 ENHRY and CDR2 SYGVKD. CDR3 sequence: CAISVTDQETQYF. The CDR3 DNA is TGTGCCATCAGTGTCACGGATCAAGAGACCCAGTACTTC.

The chain couples TRBV30 to TRBJ2-1, with D tentatively TRBD2 (6 bases). Trimming shortened V by 4 bases and J by 5 bases, and 18 bases separated the two germline ends. The CDR3 has 15 amino acids. Germline CDR1 is GTSNPN and CDR2 is SVGIG (reference sequence). Here the CDR3 reads CAWTKGLGTNNEQFF. CDR3 in DNA: TGTGCCTGGACGAAGGGACTTGGAACGAACAATGAGCAGTTCTTC.

The V gene is TRBV20-1, the J gene TRBJ1-2, with unresolved D. The germline gives CDR1 DFQATT, CDR2 SNEGSKA (reference sequence). V was clipped by 4 bases and J by 6 bases, with 6 bases between them. The CDR3 loop spans 10 amino acids. The CDR3 nucleotides read TGCAGTGCTAAAAGGGATGGCTACACCTTC. It codes for CSAKRDGYTF.

This chain uses TRBV6-1 with TRBJ1-4; D ambiguous. CDR1 MNHNS and CDR2 SASEGT come from the germline V gene. The V and J ends lost 1 base and 7 bases respectively, with 7 bases between them. The CDR3 consists of 13 residues. The CDR3 sequence: CASSEDLREKLFF. The CDR3 nucleotides read TGTGCCAGCAGTGAAGATTTACGTGAAAAACTGTTTTTT.

V usage is TRBV3-1 (or the pseudogene TRBV3-2) and J usage is TRBJ1-5; D uncertain. This CDR3 region has 14 residues. V gave up 4 bases and J gave up 2 bases, with 9 bases separating them. Germline V lookup: CDR1 LGHDT, CDR2 YNNKEL (reference sequence). CDR3 residues: CASSPGGGNQPQHF. The CDR3 nucleotides read TGTGCCAGCAGCCCAGGCGGGGGCAATCAGCCCCAGCATTTT.

V and J are TRBV6-4 and TRBJ2-7; TRBD1 agrees at 12 bases. Germline loops: CDR1 MRHNA, CDR2 SNTAGT. CDR3 size: 15 residues. Germline trimming cut 6 bases from V and 1 base from J; bases unmatched to any gene: 4. The DNA of the CDR3 is TGTGCCAGCAGGGGGGACAGGGGGCTTTCCTACGAGCAGTACGTC. Amino acids: CASRGDRGLSYEQYV.

The DNA for the CDR3 is TGCGCCAGCAGCTTAAGCAGCGGGGGGGCGCCCTACAATGAGCAGTTCTTC. Translating gives CASSLSSGGAPYNEQFF. The V and J genes are TRBV5-1 and TRBJ2-1, with 10 bases identical to TRBD2. Germline assignment: CDR1 SGHRS and CDR2 YFSETQ. The CDR3 is made up of 17 amino acids. The J segment lost 2 bases and the V segment lost 2 bases, leaving 7 bases of the junction unmatched.

The V call is TRBV10-3, the J call TRBJ1-6; D unclear. The germline V gene has CDR1 ENHRY and CDR2 SYGVKD. The CDR3 has 17 residues. This CDR3 reads CAFPLGGSCSYNSPLHF. The DNA of the CDR3 is TGTGCTTTCCCCTTGGGTGGCTCCTGCTCCTATAATTCACCCCTCCACTTT.